Listed here are 13 T cell receptor beta chains from one sample, sequenced in a study of blood T cell repertoires in COVID-19. TCRdb's table, derived via immunoSEQ multiplex PCR, lists solely in-frame clones and lacks some. The sample contains fewer than 400,000 clones, 80% to 90% of which appear only once. Sequencing used PBMCs or T cells enriched from blood (not recorded which). These receptors were collected from a man aged 30-40 years who had recovered from COVID-19.

The rearrangement links TRBV18 to TRBJ1-2, with D possibly TRBD1 on 5 matching bases. The CDR3 covers 14 residues. Germline-derived CDR1 and CDR2 are KGHSH and LQKENI. V lost 2 bases, J lost 6 bases, and 13 bases lay in between. The chain's CDR3 is CASSPTGVPDGYTF. CDR3 sequence (DNA): TGTGCCAGCTCACCAACGGGGGTCCCAGATGGCTACACCTTC. The whole variable domain, filled in from reference TRBV18 and TRBJ1-2, reads NAGVMQNPRHLVRRRGQEARLRCSPMKGHSHVYWYRQLPEEGLKFMVYLQKENIIDESGMPKERFSAEFPKEGPSILRIQQVVRGDSAAYFCASSPTGVPDGYTFGSGTRLTVV.

The V call is TRBV12-3 or TRBV12-4, the J call TRBJ2-7, with D unclear. This CDR3 contains 13 residues. The V gene lost 6 bases and the J gene lost 3 bases, with 12 bases spanning the gap. This CDR3 is CASSGTAFYEQYF. In nucleotides, the CDR3 is TGTGCCAGCAGCGGCACAGCTTTCTACGAGCAGTACTTC.

This clone was found a few times. The chain carries TRBV4-1 and TRBJ1-3; TRBD1 matches 9 bases. The CDR3 is 15 amino acids. CDR1 and CDR2 from the germline V gene are MGHRA and YSYEKL. Trimming cost V 4 bases and J 4 bases; bases outside gene matches: 5. The CDR3 DNA follows: TGCGCCAGCAGCCTCCTACAGGGGGCAGGAAACACCATATATTTT. This sequence encodes CASSLLQGAGNTIYF.

This clone came up a few times. The V and J genes are TRBV12-2 and TRBJ2-3; the D call of TRBD1 is as the table states it, not checked on the DNA. TRBV12-2 is flagged as a pseudogene. CDR3 length: 18 amino acids. Here the CDR3 reads CASRFRKTQQGPSHTQYF. In DNA form, the CDR3 reads TGTGCAAGTCGCTTCCGCAAGACCCAACAGGGGCCTTCTCATACGCAGTATTTT.

The chain joins TRBV6-5 to TRBJ2-1; unclear D gene. This CDR3 has 15 residues. The germline V and J ends were trimmed by 6 bases and 5 bases, with 17 bases remaining between them. From germline, CDR1 is MNHEY and CDR2 SVGAGI. The CDR3 DNA follows: TGTGCCAGCAGGAAGCTCCCACAGAGCAACAATGAGCAGTTCTTC. Translating gives CASRKLPQSNNEQFF.

The chain has TRBV7-8 and TRBJ2-1; no clear D. This CDR3 spans 12 amino acids. Germline values: CDR1 SGHVS, CDR2 FQNEAQ. Between the trimmed V and J ends, which lost 0 bases and 6 bases, there was a span of 3 bases. The CDR3 DNA sequence: TGTGCCAGCAGCTTAGCCGTCAATGAGCAGTTCTTC. It codes for CASSLAVNEQFF.

The CDR3 spells CASSERQGTADEQYF. DNA for the CDR3: TGTGCCAGCAGCGAACGACAGGGTACCGCCGACGAGCAGTACTTC. V gene TRBV9 combines with J gene TRBJ2-7; 7 bases line up with TRBD1. Germline CDR1 is SGDLS and CDR2 is YYNGEE. The trim removed 3 bases at V and 5 bases at J, leaving 11 bases unmatched. The CDR3 contains 15 residues.

V usage is TRBV28 and J usage is TRBJ1-2, with D unresolved. The V and J ends lost 6 bases and 0 bases respectively, with 17 bases between them. The germline gives CDR1 MDHEN, CDR2 SYDVKM. The CDR3 covers 16 residues. CDR3 region: CASRRRQTLTNYGYTF. In nucleotides, the CDR3 is TGTGCCAGCAGACGCCGACAAACGCTTACTAACTATGGCTACACCTTC.

V is TRBV11-2 and J is TRBJ1-3; D is unresolved. V was clipped by 0 bases and J by 0 bases, with 9 bases between them. The CDR3 covers 16 residues. Germline CDR1 SGHAT, CDR2 FQNNGV. CDR3 in amino acids: CASSLERAFSGNTIYF. Written as DNA, the CDR3 is TGTGCCAGCAGCTTAGAGCGGGCATTCTCTGGAAACACCATATATTTT.

The chain recombines TRBV10-3 with TRBJ1-3, with 11 positions matching TRBD1. CDR1 and CDR2 (germline): ENHRY, SYGVKD. The CDR3 has 16 residues. J gave up 7 bases and V 3 bases, and 8 bases lay outside the gene matches. The CDR3 DNA reads as TGTGCCATCAGTGACCCGGGACAGGGGGTCGGGAACACCATATATTTT. Translation gives CAISDPGQGVGNTIYF.

This clone was counted once. The chain carries TRBV4-2 and TRBJ2-3; 7 bases are a match to TRBD2. After removal of 0 bases from V and 0 bases from J, the junction contained 6 bases not matched to a gene. The CDR3 contains 17 residues. CDR1 and CDR2 from the germline V gene are LGHNA and YNFKEQ. The CDR3 nucleotides read TGTGCCAGCAGCCAAGATAGACTAGCCATTAGCACAGATACGCAGTATTTT. Encoded protein: CASSQDRLAISTDTQYF.

The chain employs TRBV5-5 and TRBJ2-7; D possibly corresponds to TRBD2 (6 bases). Trimming pared 1 base from V and 4 bases from J, leaving 15 bases between. The CDR3 sequence is 15 residues long. Germline V gene data show CDR1 as SGHKS and CDR2 as YYEKEE (reference sequence). The CDR3 loop reads CASSLSGSGLYEQYF. The CDR3, as DNA: TGTGCCAGCAGCTTGTCCGGGAGTGGCCTTTACGAGCAGTACTTC.

This chain uses TRBV24-1 with TRBJ2-7, with 13 nucleotides matching TRBD2. This CDR3 contains 16 residues. From germline, CDR1 is KGHDR and CDR2 SFDVKD. V gave up 5 bases and J gave up 2 bases; unmatched junction bases: 5. This chain's CDR3 is CATSGPGTSGTYEQYF. CDR3 in DNA: TGTGCCACCAGTGGTCCCGGGACTAGCGGGACCTACGAGCAGTACTTC.